One and the same sample provided the 27 T cell receptor beta chains below, sequenced in a study of beta chain features in type 1 diabetes. Study results and limitations: Within each of all four CD4+ subsets, Type 1 diabetes patients had TCRB CDR3s that were moderately but significantly shorter.

TCRB transcripts that were expressed got sequenced, as all of the isolated RNA had been reverse transcribed. The method was immunoSEQ multiplex PCR; TCRdb's version includes in-frame clones alone and lacks a portion of them. The sample holds fewer than 300,000 clones; approximately 11% are singletons and the top ten take roughly 0.017%. Antigens for these TCRs are unknown. The sequenced sample was naive CD4+ T cells from blood. The receptors stem from a man aged 25 to 40 with type 1 diabetes.

This clone was observed a handful of times. The chain combines TRBV19 with TRBJ2-7; no clear D gene. Germline V gene lookup returns CDR1 LNHDA and CDR2 SQIVND (reference sequence). V gave up 3 bases and J gave up 0 bases, with 9 bases separating them. This CDR3 has 14 amino acids. The CDR3 DNA follows: TGTGCCAGTAGTATCGACTTAATCTCCTACGAGCAGTACTTC. Its translation: CASSIDLISYEQYF.

This clone was observed a few times. The rearrangement links TRBV18 to TRBJ1-4; TRBD1 agrees at 8 bases. The CDR3 sequence is 16 residues long. Germline V gives CDR1 KGHSH, CDR2 LQKENI. V was clipped by 3 bases and J by 7 bases; unmatched bases: 10. CDR3 in DNA: TGTGCCAGCTCACCTCAGACAGGGGTGGTGGCTGAAAAACTGTTTTTT. Its protein product is CASSPQTGVVAEKLFF.

This chain joins TRBV5-6 and TRBJ1-4; possibly TRBD1 for D (5 bases). CDR3 size: 15 residues. V was shortened by 2 bases and J by 6 bases, with 14 bases between the two germline ends. The germline CDR1 and CDR2 sequences are SGHDT and YYEEEE. The CDR3 loop is CASSFMGRHDEKLFF. CDR3 bases: TGTGCCAGCAGCTTTATGGGGCGACACGATGAAAAACTGTTTTTT.

This sequence joins TRBV11-1 and TRBJ2-3; the match to TRBD2 covers 11 bases. The V gene's germline CDR1 is SGHAT and CDR2 FQDESV (reference sequence). The CDR3 runs to 16 residues. The J segment lost 6 bases and the V segment lost 5 bases, leaving 10 bases of the junction unmatched. The CDR3 loop reads CASSRGTSGLPDTQYF. The CDR3 coding sequence is TGTGCCAGCAGCCGAGGGACTAGCGGTTTACCGGATACGCAGTATTTT.

This clone was recorded a few times. V usage is TRBV4-2 and J usage is TRBJ1-6, with D perhaps TRBD1 (6 bases). This CDR3 has 16 residues. Trimming took 0 bases from V and 6 from J, leaving 12 bases between them. Germline assignment: CDR1 LGHNA and CDR2 YNFKEQ. This CDR3 reads CASSQDQGWGNSPLHF. CDR3 in DNA: TGTGCCAGCAGCCAAGACCAGGGGTGGGGTAATTCACCCCTCCACTTT.

This clone has just a few counts. The gene calls are TRBV2 and TRBJ1-5; D uncertain. Trimming removed 7 bases from V and 9 bases from J, with 16 bases in between. The CDR3 loop spans 13 amino acids. The germline V gene has CDR1 SNHLY and CDR2 FYNNEI. CDR3 nucleotide sequence: TGTGCCAGCAATTCACGCGCGGTGGGGCCCCAGCATTTT. Translating gives CASNSRAVGPQHF.

This clone was observed a few times. This sequence joins TRBV25-1 and TRBJ2-3; D uncertain. The CDR3 loop spans 14 amino acids. The V and J ends lost 5 bases and 2 bases respectively, with 11 bases between them. CDR1 is MGHDK and CDR2 is SYGVNS in the germline V gene. The CDR3 reads CASSKTRNTDTQYF. The CDR3 nucleotides are TGTGCCAGCAGTAAAACAAGAAACACAGATACGCAGTATTTT.

This clone has just a few counts. This chain links TRBV2 with TRBJ2-3; no reliable D call. The CDR3 is made up of 14 amino acids. Trimming stripped 5 bases from V and 4 bases from J, with 13 bases between. Germline V gene lookup returns CDR1 SNHLY and CDR2 FYNNEI. The CDR3 DNA reads TGTGCCAGCAGTCCTCCGGTCCGGGCAGATACGCAGTATTTT. This encodes CASSPPVRADTQYF.

The chain uses TRBV5-6 and TRBJ2-2, with D possibly being TRBD1 (5 bases). Germline lookup yields CDR1 SGHDT and CDR2 YYEEEE. The CDR3 consists of 14 residues. V was cut by 1 base and J by 8 bases, with 12 bases left in between. The CDR3 nucleotides are TGTGCCAGCAGCTTGTCCAGGGTGGAAGGGGAGCTGTTTTTT. Residues: CASSLSRVEGELFF.

This clone was observed a handful of times. V gene TRBV5-1 combines with J gene TRBJ2-2, with D possibly being TRBD1 (6 bases). This CDR3 spans 16 amino acids. Trimming cost V 0 bases and J 1 base, with 10 bases left between them. Germline V gene lookup returns CDR1 SGHRS and CDR2 YFSETQ. The CDR3 nucleotides read TGCGCCAGCAGCTTGGAGCAGGGGATGAACACCGGGGAGCTGTTTTTT. Its protein product is CASSLEQGMNTGELFF.

This clone was seen a handful of times. Written as DNA, the CDR3 is TGTGCCAGCAGGGGGACAGTTAATTCACCCCTCCACTTT. Its translation: CASRGTVNSPLHF. This rearrangement joins TRBV6-5 to TRBJ1-6; 7 nucleotides line up with TRBD1. The CDR3 is made up of 13 amino acids. V shed 6 bases and J 6 bases; nucleotides not matched to a gene: 2. The germline gives CDR1 MNHEY, CDR2 SVGAGI.

This clone was recorded a few times. The chain couples TRBV27 to TRBJ1-1; no definite D call. Deletions cut 2 bases from V and 1 base from J, with 11 bases between. The CDR3 runs 15 residues. The germline V gene has CDR1 MNHEY and CDR2 SMNVEV (reference sequence). CDR3: CASSLQAISNTEAFF. CDR3 DNA sequence: TGTGCCAGCAGTTTACAAGCGATCTCGAACACTGAAGCTTTCTTT.

The chain combines TRBV12-5 with TRBJ1-5; possible D gene TRBD1, 6 bases. Germline CDR1 reads LGHNT; CDR2 reads FRNRAP. The CDR3 length is 15 residues. Deletions cut 5 bases from V and 4 bases from J, with 15 bases between. The DNA of the CDR3 is TGTGCTAGTGGTAACGGTCTGGGGGCTAATCAGCCCCAGCATTTT. Amino acid sequence: CASGNGLGANQPQHF.

This clone was seen a handful of times. J is TRBJ2-3 and V is TRBV29-1, with TRBD2 matching 12 bases. Germline assignment: CDR1 SQVTM and CDR2 ANQGSEA. The CDR3 is 14 residues long. Losses at the gene ends were 6 bases for V and 8 bases for J; bases not matched to a gene: 9. The DNA of the CDR3 is TGCAGCGTACGGGCTAGCGGGGGGGCTGTTACGCAGTATTTT. Protein sequence: CSVRASGGAVTQYF.

This clone was recorded a few times. The CDR3, as DNA: TGTGCCAGCAGCGAAAACAGCTACGAGCAGTACTTC. Translated: CASSENSYEQYF. The rearrangement links TRBV28 to TRBJ2-7; D is unclear. V was clipped by 6 bases and J by 3 bases, with 9 bases between them. This CDR3 contains 12 residues. Germline V gives CDR1 MDHEN, CDR2 SYDVKM. Full variable domain (outside the CDR3, taken from reference TRBV28 and TRBJ2-7): DVKVTQSSRYLVKRTGEKVFLECVQDMDHENMFWYRQDPGLGLRLIYFSYDVKMKEKGDIPEGYSVSREKKERFSLILESASTNQTSMYLCASSENSYEQYFGPGTRLTVT.

This clone was seen more than once but under ten times. The chain links TRBV7-2 to TRBJ2-4, with 10 bases fitting TRBD1. This CDR3 has 13 amino acids. V lost 5 bases, J lost 8 bases, and 3 bases stayed unmatched. From germline, CDR1 is SGHTA and CDR2 FQGNSA. The DNA of the CDR3 is TGTGCCAGCAGCATCGACAGGGGGCACATTCAGTACTTC. Encoded protein: CASSIDRGHIQYF.

V gene TRBV18 combines with J gene TRBJ2-7; TRBD2 is a possible D gene (6 bases). Germline loops: CDR1 KGHSH, CDR2 LQKENI. The CDR3 runs to 15 residues. V was trimmed by 6 bases and J by 2 bases, leaving 17 bases between them. The CDR3 sequence is CASSPPRGSAYEQYF. Written as DNA, the CDR3 is TGTGCCAGCTCCCCCCCGCGGGGATCTGCCTACGAGCAGTACTTC.

DNA for the CDR3: TGTGCCAGCTACCGACAGGGAGGTAACGAGCAGTACTTC. Residues: CASYRQGGNEQYF. This chain joins TRBV27 and TRBJ2-7, with a possible D match to TRBD1 (7 bases). The germline V gene encodes CDR1 MNHEY and CDR2 SMNVEV (reference sequence). V dropped 8 bases and J dropped 5 bases, with 16 bases sitting between them. The CDR3 loop spans 13 amino acids.

V and J are TRBV4-1 and TRBJ2-7, with unresolved D. The germline V and J ends were trimmed by 0 bases and 1 base, with 4 bases remaining between them. Germline V CDR1 and CDR2: MGHRA, YSYEKL. The CDR3 totals 13 residues. The CDR3 DNA reads TGCGCCAGCAGCCAAGATCTTTCCTACGAGCAGTACTTC. This codes for CASSQDLSYEQYF.

This clone showed up just a few times. The V call is TRBV6-1, the J call TRBJ2-1; 11 nucleotides align to TRBD2. This CDR3 has 15 residues. The V and J ends lost 2 bases and 6 bases, in that order; junction bases with no gene match: 3. Germline V gene sequence: CDR1 MNHNS, CDR2 SASEGT. Here the CDR3 reads CASSEWTSGRNEQFF. In DNA form, the CDR3 reads TGTGCCAGCAGTGAATGGACTAGCGGGCGCAATGAGCAGTTCTTC.

This sequence joins TRBV4-2 and TRBJ1-4; 9 bases agree with TRBD1. V shed 3 bases and J 8 bases; nucleotides not matched to a gene: 4. This CDR3 region has 14 residues. CDR1 is LGHNA and CDR2 is YNFKEQ in the germline V gene. CDR3: CASSQGQGREKLFF. The CDR3 DNA reads TGTGCCAGCAGCCAGGGACAGGGTCGGGAAAAACTGTTTTTT.

This clone showed up just a few times. This CDR3 reads CASSQVASGGSSDTQYF. Written as DNA, the CDR3 is TGTGCCAGCAGCCAGGTGGCTAGCGGGGGGTCTAGTGATACGCAGTATTTT. V usage is TRBV11-2 and J usage is TRBJ2-3; 11 bases agree with TRBD2. There are 17 residues in the CDR3. The germline gives CDR1 SGHAT, CDR2 FQNNGV. Unmatched junction bases numbered 13, after V lost 5 bases and J lost 6 bases.

The gene calls are TRBV7-9 and TRBJ2-5, with D possibly TRBD2 on 6 matching bases. CDR3 length: 15 residues. Germline CDR1 SEHNR, CDR2 FQNEAQ (reference sequence). Deletions cut 2 bases from V and 5 bases from J, with 15 bases between. In DNA form, the CDR3 reads TGTGCCAGCAGCTTATGGAGGGGAGCGCGGGAGACCCAGTACTTC. It codes for CASSLWRGARETQYF. The variable domain in full, with the rest retrieved from reference TRBV7-9 and TRBJ2-5, is DTGVSQNPRHKITKRGQNVTFRCDPISEHNRLYWYRQTLGQGPEFLTYFQNEAQLEKSRLLSDRFSAERPKGSFSTLEIQRTEQGDSAMYLCASSLWRGARETQYFGPGTRLLVL.

This clone was found a few times. The rearrangement links TRBV6-6 to TRBJ1-5; 8 bases agree with TRBD1. The germline gives CDR1 MNHNY, CDR2 SVGAGI (reference sequence). The CDR3 spans 16 residues. V trimming: 6 bases; J trimming: 4 bases; junction bases outside the gene matches: 11. The CDR3: CASRDPTGVQNQPQHF. CDR3 bases: TGTGCCAGCAGGGACCCGACAGGGGTTCAGAATCAGCCCCAGCATTTT.

The V and J genes are TRBV5-6 and TRBJ2-3; D possibly corresponds to TRBD1 (5 bases). The germline V and J ends were trimmed by 4 bases and 5 bases, with 11 bases remaining between them. Germline CDR1 reads SGHDT; CDR2 reads YYEEEE. The CDR3 extends over 13 amino acids. DNA for the CDR3: TGTGCCAGCAGCACGACAGTGGGAGATACGCAGTATTTT. Translation gives CASSTTVGDTQYF. Filled out from reference TRBV5-6 and TRBJ2-3, the complete variable domain reads DAGVTQSPTHLIKTRGQQVTLRCSPKSGHDTVSWYQQALGQGPQFIFQYYEEEERQRGNFPDRFSGHQFPNYSSELNVNALLLGDSALYLCASSTTVGDTQYFGPGTRLTVL.

V and J are TRBV29-1 and TRBJ1-4; D gene unclear. V lost 6 bases and J lost 7, with 12 bases in between. This CDR3 has 12 amino acids. CDR1 and CDR2 (germline): SQVTM, ANQGSEA. The CDR3: CSVSYSGEKLFF. CDR3 sequence (DNA): TGCAGCGTCTCCTACTCCGGTGAAAAACTGTTTTTT.

The chain carries TRBV7-6 and TRBJ2-5, with no clear D. This CDR3 has 12 amino acids. Germline V lookup: CDR1 SGHVS, CDR2 FNYEAQ. The ends were cut back, 4 bases at V and 5 bases at J, with 8 bases in the middle. CDR3 sequence: CASSSRLETQYF. The CDR3 DNA sequence: TGTGCCAGCAGCTCGAGATTGGAGACCCAGTACTTC.